The clone carrying this T cell receptor beta chain was detected once. The data stem from a study of blood T cell repertoires in COVID-19. Study overall: Italy, Spain and the United States were the sources of the convalescent and acute COVID-19 samples.

Method: immunoSEQ multiplex PCR; TCRdb's copy keeps in-frame clones and lacks some. The table lists about 190,000 clones, over 75% of them singletons. V lost 4 bases and J 3 bases, leaving 10 bases between the germline ends. CDR1 is MNHEY, CDR2 SVGAGI, per germline. The CDR3 consists of 15 residues. This sequence originates from a woman between 45 and 65 years old with acute or convalescent COVID-19. The specimen sequenced was peripheral blood. This sequence joins TRBV6-5 and TRBJ1-6; D remains ambiguous. DNA for the CDR3: TGTGCCAGCAGTTTGGGCGCCCTCTATAATTCACCCCTCCACTTT. It encodes CASSLGALYNSPLHF.